This T cell receptor beta chain was captured by sequencing in a study of T-cell reconstitution after alpha-beta-depleted transplantation in children. The germline V gene encodes CDR1 DFQATT and CDR2 SNEGSKA (reference sequence). The CDR3 has 12 amino acids. Trimming cost V 0 bases and J 7 bases, with 7 bases left between them. Unique molecular identifiers were used to barcode this TCRbeta library. TCRdb ran MiXCR on the PCR reads and lists one entry per CDR3 protein. The profile covers over 550,000 distinct CDR3 sequences, with about 10% appearing a single time and approximately 4.1% taken by the ten largest.

The TCR was taken from a human donor who donated a stem cell graft to a child with acute myeloid leukemia. The rearrangement uses TRBV20-1 and TRBJ2-4; no reliable D call. Material: PBMCs from the stem cell graft donor, obtained from the stem cell graft. The CDR3 is CSAREELNIQYF. The CDR3 coding sequence is TGCAGTGCTAGAGAGGAGTTGAACATTCAGTACTTC.